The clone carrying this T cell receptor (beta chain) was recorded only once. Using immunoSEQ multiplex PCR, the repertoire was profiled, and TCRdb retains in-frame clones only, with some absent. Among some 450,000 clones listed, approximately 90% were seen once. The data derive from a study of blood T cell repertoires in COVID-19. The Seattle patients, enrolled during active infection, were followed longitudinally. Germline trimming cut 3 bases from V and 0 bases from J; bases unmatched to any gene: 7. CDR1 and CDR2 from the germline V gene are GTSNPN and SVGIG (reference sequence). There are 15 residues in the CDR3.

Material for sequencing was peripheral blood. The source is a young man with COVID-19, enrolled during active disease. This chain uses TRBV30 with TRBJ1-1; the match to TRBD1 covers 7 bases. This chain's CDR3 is CAWSPTGTLNTEAFF. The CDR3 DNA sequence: TGTGCCTGGAGCCCGACAGGGACCTTGAACACTGAAGCTTTCTTT.